Following are 18 T cell receptor beta chains from one sample sequenced in a study of early T cells in non-severe SARS-CoV-2 infection. TCRdb reprocessed the 5' RACE reads with MiXCR, giving one entry per CDR3 protein. The repertoire holds some 37,000 distinct CDR3 sequences, approximately 9.1% seen once, with roughly 12% in the top ten. The sample was whole blood. These receptors were collected from an adult who was a healthcare worker with PCR-confirmed SARS-CoV-2 infection or an uninfected control (not recorded which).

This chain links TRBV6-2 or TRBV6-3 with TRBJ1-1; the match to TRBD1 covers 8 bases. The junction had 17 bases not matched to a gene; V was cut back by 7 bases and J by 4 bases. CDR1 is MNHEY and CDR2 is SVGEGT in the germline V gene. This CDR3 contains 17 residues. The CDR3 sequence: CASIRTRDRPTGTEAFF. The CDR3 DNA follows: TGTGCCAGCATCCGTACCCGGGACAGGCCAACGGGCACTGAAGCTTTCTTT.

This clonotype occurred a few times. The V call is TRBV18, the J call TRBJ2-7; maybe TRBD2 (6 bases). CDR3 length: 14 residues. V gave up 6 bases and J gave up 0 bases, with 12 bases separating them. Germline lookup yields CDR1 KGHSH and CDR2 LQKENI. CDR3 sequence: CASSSAGSSYEQYF. The CDR3 DNA follows: TGTGCCAGCTCCAGTGCGGGGAGCTCCTACGAGCAGTACTTC.

This clonotype was detected a few times. V gene TRBV6-2 or TRBV6-3 combines with J gene TRBJ2-5; possibly TRBD1 or TRBD2 for D (5 bases each). Deletions cut 0 bases from V and 4 bases from J, with 9 bases between. CDR1 and CDR2 from the germline V gene are MNHEY and SVGEGT. The CDR3 spans 14 residues. CDR3 bases: TGTGCCAGCAGTTACTCTTCAGGGAGAGAGACCCAGTACTTC. The encoded protein is CASSYSSGRETQYF.

CDR3: CASSNTGTGFYNEQFF. For the CDR3, the DNA is TGTGCCAGCAGCAACACCGGGACAGGGTTTTACAATGAGCAGTTCTTC. V is TRBV11-1 and J is TRBJ2-1; 9 bases fit TRBD1. The CDR3 contains 16 residues. Germline assignment: CDR1 SGHAT and CDR2 FQDESV (reference sequence). The junction had 9 bases not matched to a gene; V was cut back by 5 bases and J by 4 bases.

This clonotype was seen ten or more times. The V and J genes are TRBV12-3 or TRBV12-4 and TRBJ1-5, with D possibly matching TRBD1 (5 bases). Trimming stripped 0 bases from V and 7 bases from J, with 7 bases between. The CDR3 spans 13 residues. As DNA, the CDR3 is TGTGCCAGCAGTTTAGCAGGGGCCCAGCCCCAGCATTTT. Translation gives CASSLAGAQPQHF.

The genes are TRBV19 and TRBJ1-5; the D is unclear. Germline V gene sequence: CDR1 LNHDA, CDR2 SQIVND (reference sequence). The CDR3 totals 15 residues. Trimming shortened V by 5 bases and J by 7 bases, and 18 bases separated the two germline ends. This chain's CDR3 is CASSAQKGGGQPQHF. CDR3 bases: TGTGCCAGTAGTGCCCAGAAGGGAGGCGGGCAGCCCCAGCATTTT.

This clonotype was seen many times. The chain has TRBV3-1 and TRBJ2-1; 14 bases are shared with TRBD2. Trimming at V came to 6 bases and at J to 8 bases, leaving 9 bases not matched to a gene. Germline V gene lookup returns CDR1 LGHDT and CDR2 YNNKEL (reference sequence). CDR3 length equals 16 residues. CDR3 protein: CASSLGTSGGLYEQFF. CDR3 sequence (DNA): TGTGCCAGCAGTTTAGGGACTAGCGGGGGCCTCTATGAGCAGTTCTTC.

This clonotype has ten or more counts. J is TRBJ2-3 and V is TRBV29-1; D remains unclear. Between the trimmed V and J ends, which lost 2 bases and 0 bases, there was a span of 3 bases. The CDR3 spans 12 residues. Germline CDR1 reads SQVTM; CDR2 reads ANQGSEA. DNA of the CDR3: TGCAGCGTTGAATCGAGCACAGATACGCAGTATTTT. Its protein product is CSVESSTDTQYF.

A few counts support this clonotype. The V gene is TRBV27, the J gene TRBJ1-6, with unresolved D. CDR1 and CDR2 from the germline V gene are MNHEY and SMNVEV (reference sequence). Between the trimmed V and J ends, which lost 6 bases and 8 bases, there was a span of 14 bases. The CDR3 contains 14 residues. The chain's CDR3 is CASSQMAIDSPLHF. The CDR3 DNA reads as TGTGCCAGCAGCCAAATGGCTATAGATTCACCCCTCCACTTT.

This clonotype was detected ten times or more. The chain is built from TRBV5-4 and TRBJ2-5; 9 nucleotides agree with TRBD2. The CDR3 runs 16 residues. V gave up 4 bases and J gave up 1 base; unmatched junction bases: 8. Germline CDR1 is SGHNT and CDR2 is YYREEE (reference sequence). The CDR3 bases are TGTGCCAGCAGCCAAGGACTAGCGTTTAGCCAAGAGACCCAGTACTTC. This encodes CASSQGLAFSQETQYF.

In this sample, this clonotype turned up many times. The rearrangement joins TRBV3-1 to TRBJ2-1, with unresolved D. The CDR3 runs to 13 residues. Trimming shortened V by 4 bases and J by 1 base, and 5 bases separated the two germline ends. Germline V gene sequence: CDR1 LGHDT, CDR2 YNNKEL (reference sequence). Here the CDR3 DNA reads TGTGCCAGCAGCCTCGTATCCTACAATGAGCAGTTCTTC. This codes for CASSLVSYNEQFF.

This clonotype was counted at least ten times. This chain joins TRBV6-6 and TRBJ1-2; no reliable D call. Germline loops: CDR1 MNHNY, CDR2 SVGAGI (reference sequence). Trimming shortened V by 0 bases and J by 5 bases, and 10 bases separated the two germline ends. The CDR3 extends over 14 amino acids. The CDR3 loop is CASSYSRGSYGYTF. Written as DNA, the CDR3 is TGTGCCAGCAGTTACTCACGGGGTTCGTATGGCTACACCTTC.

There are a few counts of this clonotype. This chain uses TRBV5-6 with TRBJ2-2; D gene ambiguous. Looked up from germline, CDR1 is SGHDT and CDR2 is YYEEEE. The V end lost 0 bases, the J end lost 1 base, and 13 bases lay between the germline ends. The CDR3 is 17 residues long. The CDR3 loop reads CASSLVKRSGNTGELFF. CDR3 bases: TGTGCCAGCAGCTTGGTAAAACGATCGGGGAACACCGGGGAGCTGTTTTTT. The full variable domain, with the rest looked up from reference TRBV5-6 and TRBJ2-2, is DAGVTQSPTHLIKTRGQQVTLRCSPKSGHDTVSWYQQALGQGPQFIFQYYEEEERQRGNFPDRFSGHQFPNYSSELNVNALLLGDSALYLCASSLVKRSGNTGELFFGEGSRLTVL.

Comment on this clonotype: A much larger clone lies a single base off, so this may be a read error. V and J are TRBV18 and TRBJ2-2; D is undetermined. CDR3 length equals 12 residues. The germline V gene encodes CDR1 KGHSH and CDR2 LQKENI. The CDR3 DNA is TGTGTCAGCTCACAGAACACCGGGGAGCTGTTTTTT. It encodes CVSSQNTGELFF.

The DNA for the CDR3 is TGTGCCAGCAGCTTAGAAACAGGTTATGGCTACACCTTC. The encoded protein is CASSLETGYGYTF. V gene TRBV7-9 combines with J gene TRBJ1-2; weak D call: TRBD1 (5 bases). The V and J ends lost 1 base and 5 bases respectively, with 8 bases between them. Germline V gives CDR1 SEHNR, CDR2 FQNEAQ (reference sequence). The CDR3 totals 13 residues. The variable domain in full, with the rest retrieved from reference TRBV7-9 and TRBJ1-2, is DTGVSQNPRHKITKRGQNVTFRCDPISEHNRLYWYRQTLGQGPEFLTYFQNEAQLEKSRLLSDRFSAERPKGSFSTLEIQRTEQGDSAMYLCASSLETGYGYTFGSGTRLTVV.

The chain links TRBV7-7 to TRBJ2-1; 7 bases match TRBD1. The CDR3 consists of 15 residues. V was pared by 4 bases and J by 6 bases, with 9 bases of the junction left unmatched. Germline values: CDR1 SSHAT, CDR2 FNYEAQ (reference sequence). CDR3: CASSSRQGLGNEQFF. For the CDR3, the DNA is TGTGCCAGCAGCTCCCGACAGGGTCTCGGCAATGAGCAGTTCTTC. The variable domain in full, completed from reference TRBV7-7 and TRBJ2-1, reads GAGVSQSPRYKVTKRGQDVTLRCDPISSHATLYWYQQALGQGPEFLTYFNYEAQPDKSGLPSDRFSAERPEGSISTLTIQRTEQRDSAMYRCASSSRQGLGNEQFFGPGTRLTVL.

This clonotype was counted ten times or more. The chain carries TRBV7-2 and TRBJ1-6; the D gene is possibly TRBD1 (5 bases). The CDR3 length is 13 residues. Germline values: CDR1 SGHTA, CDR2 FQGNSA. The V end was cut by 4 bases, the J end by 14 bases, with 15 bases between. CDR3 DNA sequence: TGTGCCAGCAGCTCCAACGCAGGGTTTACCCTCCACTTT. Protein sequence: CASSSNAGFTLHF.

This clonotype was recorded many times. The chain employs TRBV11-2 and TRBJ2-3; 11 bases match TRBD2. The CDR3 has 15 amino acids. Trimming at V came to 1 base and at J to 5 bases, leaving 2 bases not matched to a gene. Germline-derived CDR1 and CDR2 are SGHAT and FQNNGV. The CDR3 reads CASSLGLAGGDTQYF. Written as DNA, the CDR3 is TGTGCCAGCAGCTTAGGCCTAGCGGGGGGAGATACGCAGTATTTT.